The T cell receptor beta chain described here comes from a study of shared clonotypes between healthy human individuals. Study-wide points: Clonotypes that were shared across a handful of donors made up about 5.1% of naive CD4 clonotypes.

Template for every sorted-subset replicate PCR totaled about 200 ng DNA, 25,000 to 30,000 T cell genomes. The method was immunoSEQ multiplex PCR; TCRdb's version includes in-frame clones alone and lacks a portion of them. There are approximately 110,000 clones in the sample; approximately 65% occur only once, and about 24% lies in the top ten. CDR3 length equals 14 residues. Trimming removed 4 bases from V and 8 bases from J, with 15 bases in between. Germline V CDR1 and CDR2: SGHAT, FQNNGV. This clone was observed at least ten times. Its specificity is unknown. Donation came from healthy HIV-negative adults that had no recent acute infections or vaccinations. In CD8 memory, CD45RO+ cells were put together with CCR7-negative CD45RA+ TemRA cells.

The rearrangement joins TRBV11-2 to TRBJ2-4; D possibly corresponds to TRBD2 (6 bases). The receptor was derived from a woman aged 30 to 39 in good health. Sequenced sample: memory CD8+ T cells sorted from blood. As to subset: CD45RO+ cells pooled with CCR7-negative TemRA cells. The CDR3 here is CASSYLTRLDIQYF. The CDR3 nucleotides read TGTGCCAGCAGCTACCTGACTAGGTTGGACATTCAGTACTTC.